The 10 T cell receptor beta chains listed next were all sequenced from one sample in a study of glioma-infiltrating T cells. Using RNA template, CDR3s of TCR alpha and beta were amplified with iRepertoire arm-PCR. TCRdb analysed the multiplex PCR reads with MiXCR anew, one entry per CDR3 protein. Here the sample spans approximately 130,000 distinct CDR3 sequences, roughly a quarter being singletons. Material for sequencing was glioma tissue, nonneoplastic brain tissue, or PBMCs (not recorded which). Receptors originate from a human donor with low-grade glioma or glioblastoma, undergoing nonglioma brain surgery, or in good health (not recorded which).

This clonotype appeared a few times. The chain employs TRBV14 and TRBJ2-7, with D perhaps TRBD1 (6 bases). Trimming removed 0 bases at V and 2 bases at J, with 11 bases between. There are 15 residues in the CDR3. Germline CDR1 and CDR2: SGHDN and FVKESK. The CDR3 nucleotides read TGTGCCAGCAGCCAAGAAGTAGCAGGGGCCTACGAGCAGTACGTC. Translation: CASSQEVAGAYEQYV.

This clonotype was detected many times. The rearrangement links TRBV4-1 to TRBJ1-5; no reliable D call. The CDR3 covers 16 residues. Germline CDR1 and CDR2: MGHRA and YSYEKL. V lost 0 bases, J lost 3 bases, and 12 bases lay in between. CDR3 sequence: CASSQEGLQYNQPQHF. The CDR3, as DNA: TGCGCCAGCAGCCAAGAGGGTTTACAGTACAATCAGCCCCAGCATTTT.

This clonotype has just a few counts. CDR3 DNA sequence: TGTGCCACCTCGTCCAGGGAGCCCTACAATGAGCAGTTCTTC. The encoded protein is CATSSREPYNEQFF. The V call is TRBV28, the J call TRBJ2-1; D is perhaps TRBD1 or TRBD2 (5 bases each). The CDR3 spans 14 residues. CDR1 and CDR2 (germline): MDHEN, SYDVKM. V lost 10 bases to trimming and J lost 2 bases, with 15 bases between them.

Only a few counts were recorded for this clonotype. This rearrangement joins TRBV5-1 to TRBJ2-1; possibly TRBD1 or TRBD2 for D (5 bases each). Per the germline V gene, CDR1 is SGHRS and CDR2 is YFSETQ. The length of the CDR3 is 14 residues. Trimming cost V 0 bases and J 8 bases, with 12 bases left between them. The CDR3 region is CASSLEREGDEQFF. CDR3 bases: TGCGCCAGCAGCTTGGAGAGGGAAGGGGATGAGCAGTTCTTC.

Note on this clonotype: Since a much larger clone is just one base distant, this may be a read error. Without the conserved terminal phenylalanine or tryptophan, this CDR3 likely stems from a read error. J is TRBJ2-5 and V is TRBV20-1; 12 bases line up with TRBD2. The V segment lost 0 bases and the J segment 7 bases; nucleotides outside the gene matches: 3. Germline CDR1 reads DFQATT; CDR2 reads SNEGSKA (reference sequence). This CDR3 region has 14 residues. CDR3: CSARDQLAGGTQYL. In DNA, the CDR3 is TGCAGTGCTAGAGATCAACTAGCGGGGGGGACCCAGTACCTC.

This clonotype has a handful of counts. V usage is TRBV20-1 and J usage is TRBJ1-2, with D unclear. The CDR3 loop spans 14 amino acids. The V gene's germline CDR1 is DFQATT and CDR2 SNEGSKA (reference sequence). Trimming removed 3 bases from V and 4 bases from J, with 15 bases in between. CDR3: CSARVPLETYGYTF. CDR3 nucleotide sequence: TGCAGTGCTAGGGTGCCGCTGGAAACCTATGGCTACACCTTC.

This clonotype was detected a few times. In DNA form, the CDR3 reads TGCGCCAGCAGCTATCCAAGAGCCCCTCGGGGGCAGTACGTC. Its protein product is CASSYPRAPRGQYV. This chain connects TRBV4-1 to TRBJ2-7, with a weak D call TRBD2 (5 bases). CDR1 MGHRA and CDR2 YSYEKL come from the germline V gene. The CDR3 length is 14 residues. V lost 5 bases, J lost 9 bases, and 20 bases lay in between.

The chain carries TRBV7-9 and TRBJ1-4; 7 positions agree with TRBD1. Germline V gene sequence: CDR1 SEHNR, CDR2 FQNEAQ (reference sequence). CDR3 length: 16 amino acids. Trimming at V came to 1 base and at J to 0 bases, leaving 2 bases not matched to a gene. CDR3 protein: CASSLEGTATNEKLFF. CDR3 bases: TGTGCCAGCAGCTTAGAGGGGACAGCAACTAATGAAAAACTGTTTTTT.

Note on this clonotype: Sequence at one end of the junction differs from germline and may be a read error. The J gene is TRBJ1-1, the V gene TRBV6-2 or TRBV6-3; 7 bases line up with TRBD1. Germline V gene data show CDR1 as MNHEY and CDR2 as SVGEGT. This CDR3 is 15 amino acids long. The CDR3 loop is CASSPQTGNPLEAFF. The CDR3 coding sequence is TGCGCCAGCAGCCCGCAGACAGGGAACCCCCTAGAAGCTTTCTTT.

A remark on this clonotype: Given a much more abundant clone one base away, this may be a read error. This chain links TRBV27 with TRBJ1-6; D ambiguous. Per the germline V gene, CDR1 is MNHEY and CDR2 is SMNVEV (reference sequence). The CDR3 totals 14 residues. CDR3 residues: CASGVSVPNSPLRF. The DNA for the CDR3 is TGTGCCAGTGGGGTGTCGGTCCCTAATTCACCCCTCCGCTTT.